The 25 T cell receptor beta chains presented below share a single source sample, sequenced in a study of blood T cell repertoires in COVID-19. Produced via immunoSEQ multiplex PCR; TCRdb's table is partial and in-frame only. Of 56,000 or so clones listed, more than 85% are singletons. Sequenced material: peripheral blood. The source is a man over 45 with active COVID-19.

The J gene is TRBJ2-2, the V gene TRBV4-2; the match to TRBD2 covers 9 bases. This CDR3 has 19 residues. Unmatched junction bases numbered 10, after V lost 2 bases and J lost 0 bases. Looked up from germline, CDR1 is LGHNA and CDR2 is YNFKEQ. As DNA, the CDR3 is TGTGCCAGCAGCCAACCTAAGGGTGTAGCGGGGGCGAACACCGGGGAGCTGTTTTTT. This sequence encodes CASSQPKGVAGANTGELFF.

This clone was seen a single time. The gene calls are TRBV11-2 and TRBJ2-7, with 10 nucleotides matching TRBD2. CDR3 length equals 16 residues. Looked up from germline, CDR1 is SGHAT and CDR2 is FQNNGV. J was trimmed by 3 bases and V by 6 bases; bases with no gene match: 11. Here the CDR3 reads CASRKANPSGSYEQYF. The CDR3 bases are TGTGCCAGCAGGAAAGCCAATCCTAGCGGGAGCTACGAGCAGTACTTC. Together with reference TRBV11-2 and TRBJ2-7, the CDR3 gives the full variable domain: EAGVAQSPRYKIIEKRQSVAFWCNPISGHATLYWYQQILGQGPKLLIQFQNNGVVDDSQLPKDRFSAERLKGVDSTLKIQPAKLEDSAVYLCASRKANPSGSYEQYFGPGTRLTVT.

The chain uses TRBV19 and TRBJ1-1, with D uncertain. Trimming shortened V by 3 bases and J by 1 base, and 12 bases separated the two germline ends. Per germline, CDR1 LNHDA and CDR2 SQIVND (reference sequence). CDR3 length: 15 residues. The CDR3 bases are TGTGCCAGTAGTATGTATGTTCGTAGGAACACTGAAGCTTTCTTT. Its translation: CASSMYVRRNTEAFF. The full variable domain, completed using reference TRBV19 and TRBJ1-1, is DGGITQSPKYLFRKEGQNVTLSCEQNLNHDAMYWYRQDPGQGLRLIYYSQIVNDFQKGDIAEGYSVSREKKESFPLTVTSAQKNPTAFYLCASSMYVRRNTEAFFGQGTRLTVV.

The rearrangement joins TRBV3-1 (or the pseudogene TRBV3-2) to TRBJ2-1; perhaps TRBD1 as D (5 bases). CDR3 length equals 14 residues. Germline values: CDR1 LGHDT, CDR2 YNNKEL (reference sequence). Trimming took 4 bases from V and 6 from J, leaving 13 bases between them. The CDR3 sequence: CASSLQGVSNEQFF. The DNA of the CDR3 is TGTGCCAGCAGCCTCCAAGGGGTCTCCAATGAGCAGTTCTTC.

This clone was observed a single time. V gene TRBV11-2 combines with J gene TRBJ2-6; D perhaps matches TRBD1 (5 bases). This CDR3 is built from 17 residues. The V gene's germline CDR1 is SGHAT and CDR2 FQNNGV. Deletions cut 3 bases from V and 0 bases from J, with 12 bases between. The CDR3 DNA is TGTGCCAGCAGCTTGGAAGGGGCGACCTCTGGGGCCAACGTCCTGACTTTC. This encodes CASSLEGATSGANVLTF. Looking up the rest from reference TRBV11-2 and TRBJ2-6 gives the full variable domain: EAGVAQSPRYKIIEKRQSVAFWCNPISGHATLYWYQQILGQGPKLLIQFQNNGVVDDSQLPKDRFSAERLKGVDSTLKIQPAKLEDSAVYLCASSLEGATSGANVLTFGAGSRLTVL.

The rearrangement uses TRBV30 and TRBJ1-5; a possible D gene is TRBD1 (5 bases). Trimming took off 7 bases at V and 1 base at J, with 17 bases between the two ends. The V gene's germline CDR1 is GTSNPN and CDR2 SVGIG (reference sequence). CDR3 length: 15 residues. The CDR3 DNA reads TGTGCCTCCCAGGGCGGGGCTTCAAGCAATCAGCCCCAGCATTTT. It translates to CASQGGASSNQPQHF.

This rearrangement joins TRBV4-2 to TRBJ2-1; maybe TRBD2 (5 bases). The germline gives CDR1 LGHNA, CDR2 YNFKEQ. The length of the CDR3 is 13 residues. The V and J ends lost 6 bases and 5 bases respectively, with 11 bases between them. CDR3 loop: CASRVPGNNEQFF. DNA for the CDR3: TGTGCCAGCAGGGTCCCGGGGAACAATGAGCAGTTCTTC.

The chain employs TRBV19 and TRBJ2-7; unclear D gene. Germline lookup yields CDR1 LNHDA and CDR2 SQIVND (reference sequence). V was trimmed by 5 bases and J by 7 bases, leaving 15 bases between them. The length of the CDR3 is 13 residues. The CDR3 coding sequence is TGTGCCAGTAGTGCGGCCGAAGTCGGGGAGCAGTACTTC. The encoded protein is CASSAAEVGEQYF.

V is TRBV11-1 and J is TRBJ2-5; D gene unclear. Germline-derived CDR1 and CDR2 are SGHAT and FQDESV (reference sequence). The CDR3 loop spans 14 amino acids. Trimming shortened V by 7 bases and J by 7 bases, and 19 bases separated the two germline ends. The CDR3 sequence: CASTASEETGTQYF. The CDR3 DNA sequence: TGTGCCAGCACGGCCAGCGAAGAGACGGGGACCCAGTACTTC.

The gene calls are TRBV11-2 and TRBJ2-3, with unresolved D. This CDR3 spans 14 amino acids. Deletions cut 7 bases from V and 2 bases from J, with 13 bases between. The germline CDR1 and CDR2 sequences are SGHAT and FQNNGV. As DNA, the CDR3 is TGTGCCAGCACCGCGAGCCGGGTCACAGATACGCAGTATTTT. Amino acid sequence: CASTASRVTDTQYF.

This chain links TRBV6-5 with TRBJ2-5; tentative D call: TRBD2 (5 bases). This CDR3 is built from 13 residues. Between the trimmed V and J ends, which lost 2 bases and 5 bases, there was a span of 9 bases. The V gene's germline CDR1 is MNHEY and CDR2 SVGAGI. CDR3 DNA: TGTGCCAGCAGTTACCCGGGAACGGAGACCCAGTACTTC. Translation gives CASSYPGTETQYF.

The J gene is TRBJ2-5, the V gene TRBV6-2 or TRBV6-3; 7 nucleotides match TRBD2. The CDR3 length is 14 residues. The germline V gene encodes CDR1 MNHEY and CDR2 SVGEGT. Trimming took 5 bases from V and 1 from J; bases not matched to a gene: 4. The CDR3 DNA reads TGTGCCAGCAGTGGGGGAGGGGTCCAAGAGACCCAGTACTTC. This translates into CASSGGGVQETQYF.

This clone was counted a single time. This sequence joins TRBV7-8 and TRBJ1-1; 7 nucleotides align to TRBD1. Germline V gives CDR1 SGHVS, CDR2 FQNEAQ. With V trimmed by 3 bases and J by 4 bases, 8 bases remained unmatched. This CDR3 is built from 15 residues. The CDR3 protein is CASSLLGRGVTEAFF. In DNA, the CDR3 is TGTGCCAGCAGCTTGCTGGGCAGGGGGGTCACTGAAGCTTTCTTT.

The chain couples TRBV2 to TRBJ2-3, with D perhaps matching TRBD2 (6 bases). V lost 8 bases and J lost 7, with 19 bases in between. The germline CDR1 and CDR2 sequences are SNHLY and FYNNEI. CDR3 size: 14 residues. The CDR3 reads CASSRLGLLNTQYF. The DNA for the CDR3 is TGTGCCAGCTCTCGACTAGGACTCCTCAATACGCAGTATTTT.

The chain recombines TRBV28 with TRBJ2-6, with D uncertain. Germline V gives CDR1 MDHEN, CDR2 SYDVKM. Trimming pared 4 bases from V and 0 bases from J, leaving 7 bases between. This CDR3 has 15 amino acids. CDR3 nucleotide sequence: TGTGCCAGCAGTTCGTACAGCTCTGGGGCCAACGTCCTGACTTTC. Residues: CASSSYSSGANVLTF.

This chain joins TRBV2 and TRBJ2-1; 10 nucleotides line up with TRBD2. The CDR3 loop spans 15 amino acids. CDR1 is SNHLY, CDR2 FYNNEI, per germline. V gave up 6 bases and J gave up 4 bases; unmatched junction bases: 6. CDR3 nucleotides: TGTGCCAGCAGGGACCAGCGGGGGGGTTACAATGAGCAGTTCTTC. As protein: CASRDQRGGYNEQFF.

The rearrangement links TRBV6-1 to TRBJ1-3, with a possible D match to TRBD1 (6 bases). The CDR3 has 16 residues. The V end lost 3 bases, the J end lost 3 bases, and 15 bases lay between the germline ends. Germline CDR1 and CDR2: MNHNS and SASEGT. CDR3 nucleotides: TGTGCCAGCAGTGAGTTACAGGGAACTCGTGGAAACACCATATATTTT. As protein: CASSELQGTRGNTIYF.

With respect to this clone: This CDR3 is also generated by other DNA sequences in the sample. The V and J genes are TRBV12-3 or TRBV12-4 and TRBJ1-5; a weak D match, TRBD1 (5 bases). The germline V and J ends were trimmed by 3 bases and 6 bases, with 9 bases remaining between them. The CDR3 runs 13 residues. This CDR3 is CASSLGGGQPQHF. In DNA, the CDR3 is TGTGCCAGCAGTTTGGGGGGAGGTCAGCCCCAGCATTTT.

The chain links TRBV2 to TRBJ1-5; 7 bases fit TRBD1. The CDR3 covers 14 residues. The junction had 5 bases not matched to a gene; V was cut back by 6 bases and J by 3 bases. Germline CDR1 SNHLY, CDR2 FYNNEI. The CDR3 DNA reads TGTGCCAGCAGCACTACAGGGGCCAATCAGCCCCAGCATTTT. It is translated as CASSTTGANQPQHF.

This chain connects TRBV11-1 to TRBJ1-4; no reliable D call. Per germline, CDR1 SGHAT and CDR2 FQDESV (reference sequence). The V end lost 5 bases, the J end lost 0 bases, and 10 bases lay between the germline ends. The CDR3 covers 15 residues. The CDR3 DNA is TGTGCCAGCAGCGCAGAGGGCTCAACTAATGAAAAACTGTTTTTT. This sequence encodes CASSAEGSTNEKLFF.

V is TRBV15 and J is TRBJ2-3; TRBD1 is a possible D gene (6 bases). CDR3 length: 16 residues. Germline CDR1 reads LNHNV; CDR2 reads YYDKDF (reference sequence). V lost 0 bases, J lost 2 bases, and 12 bases lay in between. CDR3 loop: CATSRDSGTHTDTQYF. The DNA for the CDR3 is TGTGCCACCAGCAGAGATTCAGGGACACACACAGATACGCAGTATTTT.

The chain couples TRBV9 to TRBJ2-3; the D gene is possibly TRBD2 (6 bases). V lost 3 bases, J lost 6 bases, and 11 bases lay in between. Germline assignment: CDR1 SGDLS and CDR2 YYNGEE. The CDR3 length is 13 residues. The CDR3 DNA is TGTGCCAGCAGCGGAGGACGGGGGGATACGCAGTATTTT. Its protein is CASSGGRGDTQYF.

This clone was detected only a few times. The V call is TRBV5-1, the J call TRBJ1-6; TRBD1 might be the D (5 bases). Germline CDR1 reads SGHRS; CDR2 reads YFSETQ. Trimming shortened V by 0 bases and J by 6 bases, and 10 bases separated the two germline ends. CDR3 length: 15 amino acids. In DNA, the CDR3 is TGCGCCAGCAGCTTGGACGGGGGGACTAATTCACCCCTCCACTTT. Encoded protein: CASSLDGGTNSPLHF.

This rearrangement joins TRBV4-1 to TRBJ2-7; 11 bases agree with TRBD1. After removal of 5 bases from V and 5 bases from J, the junction contained 8 bases not matched to a gene. Germline CDR1 reads MGHRA; CDR2 reads YSYEKL. The CDR3 loop spans 15 amino acids. CDR3 region: CASSKRTGGADEQYF. The CDR3 DNA reads TGCGCCAGCAGCAAAAGGACAGGGGGCGCGGACGAGCAGTACTTC.

V and J are TRBV7-9 and TRBJ2-1; 10 bases line up with TRBD1. V lost 4 bases, J lost 4 bases, and 7 bases stayed unmatched. CDR3 size: 16 residues. Germline V CDR1 and CDR2: SEHNR, FQNEAQ (reference sequence). The CDR3 coding sequence is TGTGCCAGCAGCTCTCAGGAGGGACAGGGGTACAATGAGCAGTTCTTC. Translation gives CASSSQEGQGYNEQFF.